The 20 T cell receptor beta chains in this list originate from one sample, sequenced in a study of CD8 T cells in Susac syndrome. Random hexamers were used to reverse transcribe roughly 0.45 to 1 ug of RNA. TCRdb reprocessed the immunoSEQ multiplex PCR reads via MiXCR and lists one record per CDR3 protein. Altogether tens of thousands of distinct CDR3 sequences are present, roughly 95% being singletons, with the ten largest covering 0.5% to 0.8%. The source material was CD8+ T cells from PBMCs. The origin of the receptors is a human donor with Susac syndrome.

V is TRBV12-3 or TRBV12-4 and J is TRBJ2-3; 9 bases map to TRBD2. V dropped 5 bases and J dropped 5; count of bases not matched to a gene: 5. CDR3 length equals 14 residues. In DNA, the CDR3 is TGTGCCAGCAGTCTTAGCGGGGGAGTAGATACGCAGTATTTT. Translated: CASSLSGGVDTQYF.

The gene calls are TRBV11-2 and TRBJ2-1; D may be TRBD2 (6 bases). Looked up from germline, CDR1 is SGHAT and CDR2 is FQNNGV. V was cut by 6 bases and J by 0 bases, with 24 bases left in between. The CDR3 has 19 amino acids. CDR3 region: CASSARFAIVGSSYNEQFF. The CDR3 region has the DNA TGTGCCAGCAGTGCCCGATTTGCGATAGTCGGGAGCTCCTACAATGAGCAGTTCTTC.

The chain has TRBV14 and TRBJ1-2, with TRBD1 identical over 8 bases. J was trimmed by 7 bases and V by 4 bases; bases with no gene match: 11. CDR1 and CDR2 (germline): SGHDN, FVKESK. The CDR3 has 15 amino acids. The CDR3 DNA follows: TGTGCCAGCAGCCCGCGGGACAGGCGGCGGGGTGGCTACACCTTC. It yields the protein CASSPRDRRRGGYTF.

This clonotype was observed a single time. The chain is built from TRBV5-1 and TRBJ1-2; TRBD1 might be the D (5 bases). Germline V CDR1 and CDR2: SGHRS, YFSETQ. V dropped 1 base and J dropped 3 bases, with 10 bases sitting between them. The CDR3 length is 14 residues. This chain's CDR3 is CASSLRQGHYGYTF. The CDR3 nucleotides are TGCGCCAGCAGCTTGAGGCAGGGTCACTATGGCTACACCTTC.

This clonotype was seen a single time. The chain couples TRBV2 to TRBJ2-1, with no clear D. V was clipped by 7 bases and J by 7 bases, with 8 bases between them. The CDR3 extends over 11 amino acids. Germline V gene sequence: CDR1 SNHLY, CDR2 FYNNEI. The CDR3 loop reads CASTPNNEQFF. DNA of the CDR3: TGTGCCAGCACCCCGAATAATGAGCAGTTCTTC.

This chain uses TRBV4-3 with TRBJ2-7; 7 positions agree with TRBD1. The CDR3 loop spans 16 amino acids. V was pared by 0 bases and J by 0 bases, with 5 bases of the junction left unmatched. Germline V lookup: CDR1 LGHNA, CDR2 YSLEER. This CDR3 reads CASSQDYGTASYEQYF. The CDR3 coding sequence is TGCGCCAGCAGCCAAGATTACGGGACAGCCTCCTACGAGCAGTACTTC.

The rearrangement joins TRBV6-5 to TRBJ2-3, with TRBD1 as a possible D gene (6 bases). CDR1 MNHEY and CDR2 SVGAGI come from the germline V gene. With 5 bases removed from V and 6 bases from J, the gap between germline ends came to 15 bases. This CDR3 is 14 amino acids long. CDR3 in DNA: TGTGCCAGCAGTGAGGGACATCTTGCGGATACGCAGTATTTT. It specifies CASSEGHLADTQYF.

The chain links TRBV30 to TRBJ1-1; D is uncertain. V was shortened by 0 bases and J by 5 bases, with 10 bases between the two germline ends. The V gene's germline CDR1 is GTSNPN and CDR2 SVGIG (reference sequence). The CDR3 covers 13 residues. In DNA, the CDR3 is TGTGCCTGGAGTGTAGTCGGTGGGACTGAAGCTTTCTTT. It yields the protein CAWSVVGGTEAFF.

The gene calls are TRBV4-2 and TRBJ2-3, with D unclear. Trimming took off 0 bases at V and 5 bases at J, with 9 bases between the two ends. CDR3 length: 14 amino acids. CDR1 and CDR2 (germline): LGHNA, YNFKEQ. The CDR3 protein is CASSQDPVGDTQYF. In DNA, the CDR3 is TGTGCCAGCAGCCAAGACCCCGTGGGAGATACGCAGTATTTT.

This clonotype was seen only once. The CDR3 DNA sequence: TGCAGCGTTGAAGTACGAGGTTCTAACACTGAAGCTTTCTTT. Its translation: CSVEVRGSNTEAFF. V gene TRBV29-1 combines with J gene TRBJ1-1, with D unresolved. Trimming pared 1 base from V and 2 bases from J, leaving 11 bases between. Germline V gene data show CDR1 as SQVTM and CDR2 as ANQGSEA. The CDR3 covers 14 residues.

The rearrangement joins TRBV11-1 to TRBJ1-1; maybe TRBD1 (6 bases). Germline V lookup: CDR1 SGHAT, CDR2 FQDESV (reference sequence). The CDR3 contains 17 residues. Trimming shortened V by 1 base and J by 4 bases, and 19 bases separated the two germline ends. The CDR3 DNA is TGTGCCAGCAGCTTAGGTGGGACACCGCTTCGTGGCACTGAAGCTTTCTTT. This translates into CASSLGGTPLRGTEAFF. Variable domain in full (rest from reference TRBV11-1 and TRBJ1-1): EAEVAQSPRYKITEKSQAVAFWCDPISGHATLYWYRQILGQGPELLVQFQDESVVDDSQLPKDRFSAERLKGVDSTLKIQPAELGDSAMYLCASSLGGTPLRGTEAFFGQGTRLTVV.

This clonotype was detected once. The J gene is TRBJ2-1, the V gene TRBV20-1; 9 positions match TRBD1. Germline CDR1 reads DFQATT; CDR2 reads SNEGSKA (reference sequence). V lost 4 bases, J lost 4 bases, and 8 bases stayed unmatched. The CDR3 runs to 15 residues. CDR3 region: CSAKPGTGYYNEQFF. Written as DNA, the CDR3 is TGCAGTGCTAAACCAGGGACAGGGTATTACAATGAGCAGTTCTTC.

This clonotype has only one observation. The chain joins TRBV27 to TRBJ1-2; D may be TRBD1 (5 bases). Germline V lookup: CDR1 MNHEY, CDR2 SMNVEV (reference sequence). Trimming left V 1 base short and J 8 bases short, with 11 bases between. The CDR3 consists of 13 residues. CDR3 residues: CASSLWQGGGYTF. The DNA of the CDR3 is TGTGCCAGCAGTTTATGGCAGGGTGGAGGCTACACCTTC.

The chain has TRBV5-1 and TRBJ2-5; no reliable D call. V lost 0 bases and J lost 2, with 11 bases in between. The CDR3 length is 15 residues. Germline CDR1 and CDR2: SGHRS and YFSETQ. This chain's CDR3 is CASSLAASEQETQYF. CDR3 sequence (DNA): TGCGCCAGCAGCTTGGCCGCATCAGAACAAGAGACCCAGTACTTC.

The chain is built from TRBV25-1 and TRBJ2-5; D might be TRBD1 or TRBD2, each matching 6 bases. The V end lost 6 bases, the J end lost 9 bases, and 8 bases lay between the germline ends. Germline CDR1 MGHDK, CDR2 SYGVNS. The CDR3 is 10 residues long. CDR3 in DNA: TGTGCCAGCAGGAGGGGGGCCCAGTACTTC. Its translation is CASRRGAQYF. The full variable domain, in which reference TRBV25-1 and TRBJ2-5 provide the parts outside the CDR3, is EADIYQTPRYLVIGTGKKITLECSQTMGHDKMYWYQQDPGMELHLIHYSYGVNSTEKGDLSSESTVSRIRTEHFPLTLESARPSHTSQYLCASRRGAQYFGPGTRLLVL.

The CDR3 is CASSKDLISNTEAFF. CDR3 in DNA: TGTGCCAGCAGTAAGGACCTGATTTCTAACACTGAAGCTTTCTTT. The chain recombines TRBV27 with TRBJ1-1, with D unclear. Deletions cut 5 bases from V and 2 bases from J, with 15 bases between. Germline assignment: CDR1 MNHEY and CDR2 SMNVEV (reference sequence). CDR3 length: 15 amino acids.

V usage is TRBV30 and J usage is TRBJ1-6, with D hard to call. The germline V and J ends were trimmed by 3 bases and 6 bases, with 6 bases remaining between them. The CDR3 totals 12 residues. Germline-derived CDR1 and CDR2 are GTSNPN and SVGIG (reference sequence). The CDR3 DNA follows: TGTGCCTGGAGCGGAGGTAATTCACCCCTCCACTTT. Its protein is CAWSGGNSPLHF.

The chain links TRBV7-6 to TRBJ1-4; D possibly corresponds to TRBD1 (5 bases). The CDR3 covers 17 residues. Germline V gene lookup returns CDR1 SGHVS and CDR2 FNYEAQ. V lost 1 base to trimming and J lost 5 bases, with 17 bases between them. The CDR3 coding sequence is TGTGCCAGCAGCTTAGGGCCGTTCGACGGGGGGAATGAAAAACTGTTTTTT. Protein: CASSLGPFDGGNEKLFF.

CDR3 sequence (DNA): TGTGCCAGCAGTTACAGGGGACAGGGCAGCAATCAGCCCCAGCATTTT. It is translated as CASSYRGQGSNQPQHF. The chain links TRBV6-5 to TRBJ1-5, with 9 bases matching TRBD1. Germline V gene sequence: CDR1 MNHEY, CDR2 SVGAGI. CDR3 size: 16 residues. The trim removed 2 bases at V and 1 base at J, leaving 3 bases unmatched.

This chain joins TRBV10-3 and TRBJ1-1, with D perhaps matching TRBD1 (5 bases). The V gene lost 0 bases and the J gene lost 4 bases, with 15 bases spanning the gap. Per the germline V gene, CDR1 is ENHRY and CDR2 is SYGVKD. The CDR3 totals 16 residues. CDR3 nucleotide sequence: TGTGCCATCAGTGAGTCGAGGGGCAGATCAAGCACTGAAGCTTTCTTT. It specifies CAISESRGRSSTEAFF.